The T cell receptor (beta chain) under discussion was sequenced for a study of blood T cell repertoires in COVID-19 (TCRdb year 2020). At the level of the whole study: The collaborator samples originated in the United States, Italy and Spain and spanned the acute and convalescent phases of COVID-19. The material from the prospective study consisted of cDNA or gDNA derived from T cells, B-cell-depleted T cells, or PBMCs. Deeply sampled blood TCRbeta repertoires from subjects exposed to, actively infected with, or recovered from COVID-19 were included in the dataset. A freely available public database, intended as a resource for researchers studying the immune response to SARS-CoV-2, is where the repertoires were released. Samples were obtained from the ongoing ImmuneRACE study (first 160 participants) and from about 1,300 subjects provided by 6 global collaborators. A de-identified subject ID, COVID-19 status, age in years and sex were almost always included in the sample metadata. Where available, HLA class I and class II types were obtained from metadata supplied by the sample provider rather than from assay-based typing. Broad study findings and their caveats: How much clinical and demographic metadata was included differed by source and by participant, and the metadata was provided uncurated.

The CDR3 goes from the cysteine to the phenylalanine over 15 residues. This entry keeps only the CDR3 DNA: 45 bases, framed from base 1. As encoded in the germline V gene, CDR1 is SGHRS while CDR2 is YFSETQ. The junction shows trimming of 0 bases on V and 6 bases on J, and the gene matches do not reach 6 bases of it. TCRbeta CDR3 regions were amplified from genomic DNA by means of the immunoSEQ Assay, a bias-controlled multiplex PCR. The published analysis was carried out like this. Nucleated cell counts per sample were estimated from amplification of reference gene primers within the assay. Sequence reads were collapsed and filtered to measure the absolute abundance of every unique TCRbeta CDR3 rearrangement. For each sample, productive Simpson clonality was calculated as the square root of Simpson's diversity index over productive rearrangements. Held by TCRdb, this immuneACCESS table contains in-frame sequences only and omits some clones. Under half of the omission traces to an unresolved V gene where checked; the cause of the rest is unknown. The D gene and trimming were derived from the DNA, and the V and J assignments and clone size from that table. The sample contains 70,000 or so clones, about 86% of them found a single time. 16% of the sample comes from the top ten.

Turning to this clone: It has no known antigen specificity. Qualities for individual bases were not recorded, and no much larger clone is one base off.

One collaborating source in Seattle enrolled patients during active infection and followed them longitudinally through the course of disease. Collaborating institutions collected whole blood in K2EDTA tubes following their own protocols. For TCRbeta analysis, collaborators shipped samples in one of three forms: frozen whole blood, isolated PBMCs, or DNA extracted from either of those sample types. The sample comprised peripheral blood. The clonotype was recovered from a man aged 35 to 55 with COVID-19, enrolled during active disease. The rearranged segments are TRBV5-1 and TRBJ1-2; 9 central bases correspond to TRBD1. The CDR3 amino acid sequence is: CASSLAPTGGDGYTF. Here is the DNA: TGCGCCAGCAGCTTGGCCCCCACAGGGGGCGATGGCTACACCTTC.